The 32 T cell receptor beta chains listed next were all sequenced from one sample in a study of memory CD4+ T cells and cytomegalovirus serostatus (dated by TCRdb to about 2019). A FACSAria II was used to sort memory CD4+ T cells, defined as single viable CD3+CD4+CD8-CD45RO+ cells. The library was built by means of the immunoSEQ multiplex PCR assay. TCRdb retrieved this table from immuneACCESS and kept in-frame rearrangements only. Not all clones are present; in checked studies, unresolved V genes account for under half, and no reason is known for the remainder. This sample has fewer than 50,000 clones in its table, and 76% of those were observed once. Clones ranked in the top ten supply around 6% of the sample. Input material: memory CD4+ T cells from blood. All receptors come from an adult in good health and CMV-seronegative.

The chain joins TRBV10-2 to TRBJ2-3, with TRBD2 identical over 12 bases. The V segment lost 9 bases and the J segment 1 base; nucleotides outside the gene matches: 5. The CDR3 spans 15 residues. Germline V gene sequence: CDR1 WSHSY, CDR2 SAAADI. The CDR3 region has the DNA TGCGCCAGTAGAAGACTAGCGGGAGGCACAGATACGCAGTATTTT. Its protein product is CASRRLAGGTDTQYF.

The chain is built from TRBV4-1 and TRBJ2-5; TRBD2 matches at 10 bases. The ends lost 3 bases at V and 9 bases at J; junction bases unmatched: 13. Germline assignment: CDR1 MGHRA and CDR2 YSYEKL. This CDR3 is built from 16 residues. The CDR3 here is CASSHNSGGSQGAQYF. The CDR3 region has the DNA TGCGCCAGCAGCCACAATAGCGGGGGGAGCCAAGGTGCCCAGTACTTC.

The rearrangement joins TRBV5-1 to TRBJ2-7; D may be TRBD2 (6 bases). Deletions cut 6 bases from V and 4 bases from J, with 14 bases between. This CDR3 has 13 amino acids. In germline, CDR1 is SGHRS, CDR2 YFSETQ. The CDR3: CASKRRDWYEQYF. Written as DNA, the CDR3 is TGCGCCAGCAAGCGCAGGGACTGGTACGAGCAGTACTTC.

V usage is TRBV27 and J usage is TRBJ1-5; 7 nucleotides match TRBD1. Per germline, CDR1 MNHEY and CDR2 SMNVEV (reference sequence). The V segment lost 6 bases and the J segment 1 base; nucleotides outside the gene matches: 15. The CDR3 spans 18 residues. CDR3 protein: CASSFRLKGARSNQPQHF. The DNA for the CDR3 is TGTGCCAGCAGCTTCCGATTAAAGGGGGCGCGAAGCAATCAGCCCCAGCATTTT.

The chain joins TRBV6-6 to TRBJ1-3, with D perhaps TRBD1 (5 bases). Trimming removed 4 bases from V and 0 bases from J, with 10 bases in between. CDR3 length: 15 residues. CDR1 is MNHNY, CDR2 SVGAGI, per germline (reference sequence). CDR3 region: CASSSSGGSGNTIYF. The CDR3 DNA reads TGTGCCAGCAGTTCCTCGGGGGGCTCTGGAAACACCATATATTTT.

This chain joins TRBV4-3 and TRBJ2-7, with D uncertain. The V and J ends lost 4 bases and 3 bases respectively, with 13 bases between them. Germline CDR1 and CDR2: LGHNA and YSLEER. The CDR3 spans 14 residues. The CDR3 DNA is TGCGCCAGCAGCCCCCACTTCCCGAACTACGAGCAGTACTTC. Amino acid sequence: CASSPHFPNYEQYF.

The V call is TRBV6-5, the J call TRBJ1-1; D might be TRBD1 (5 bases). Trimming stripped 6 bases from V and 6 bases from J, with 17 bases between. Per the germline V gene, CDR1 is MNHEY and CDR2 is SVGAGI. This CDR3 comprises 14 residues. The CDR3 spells CASRYLQGGAEAFF. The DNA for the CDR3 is TGTGCCAGCAGGTACCTCCAAGGAGGGGCTGAAGCTTTCTTT.

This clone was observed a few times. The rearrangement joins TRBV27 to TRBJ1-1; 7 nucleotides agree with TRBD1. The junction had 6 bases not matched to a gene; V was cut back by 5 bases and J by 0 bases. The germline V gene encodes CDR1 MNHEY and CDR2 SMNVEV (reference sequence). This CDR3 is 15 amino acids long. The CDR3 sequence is CASSRSGQMNTEAFF. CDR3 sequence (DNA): TGTGCCAGCAGTCGATCGGGACAGATGAACACTGAAGCTTTCTTT.

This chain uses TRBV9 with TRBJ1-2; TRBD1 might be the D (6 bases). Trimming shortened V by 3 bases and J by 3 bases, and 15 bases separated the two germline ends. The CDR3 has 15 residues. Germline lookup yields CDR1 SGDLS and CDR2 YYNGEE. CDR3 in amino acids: CASSGVGRGDYGYTF. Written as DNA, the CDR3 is TGTGCCAGCAGCGGGGTGGGCAGGGGAGACTATGGCTACACCTTC. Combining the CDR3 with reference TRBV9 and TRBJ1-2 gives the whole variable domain DSGVTQTPKHLITATGQRVTLRCSPRSGDLSVYWYQQSLDQGLQFLIQYYNGEERAKGNILERFSAQQFPDLHSELNLSSLELGDSALYFCASSGVGRGDYGYTFGSGTRLTVV.

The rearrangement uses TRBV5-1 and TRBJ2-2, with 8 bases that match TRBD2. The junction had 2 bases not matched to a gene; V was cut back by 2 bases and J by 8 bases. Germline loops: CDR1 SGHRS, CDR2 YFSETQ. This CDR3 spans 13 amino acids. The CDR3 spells CASSLAGEGELFF. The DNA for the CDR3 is TGCGCCAGCAGCTTAGCGGGAGAAGGGGAGCTGTTTTTT. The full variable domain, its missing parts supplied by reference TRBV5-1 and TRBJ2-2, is KAGVTQTPRYLIKTRGQQVTLSCSPISGHRSVSWYQQTPGQGLQFLFEYFSETQRNKGNFPGRFSGRQFSNSRSEMNVSTLELGDSALYLCASSLAGEGELFFGEGSRLTVL.

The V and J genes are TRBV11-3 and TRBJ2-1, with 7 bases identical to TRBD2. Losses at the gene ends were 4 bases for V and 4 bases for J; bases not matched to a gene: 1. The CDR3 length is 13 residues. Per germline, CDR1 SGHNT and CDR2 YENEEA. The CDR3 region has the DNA TGTGCCAGCAGCTCGGGACTATACAATGAGCAGTTCTTC. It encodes CASSSGLYNEQFF.

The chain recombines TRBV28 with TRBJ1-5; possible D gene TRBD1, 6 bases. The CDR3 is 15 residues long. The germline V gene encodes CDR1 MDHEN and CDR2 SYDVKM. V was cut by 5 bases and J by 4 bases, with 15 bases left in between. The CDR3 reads CASSPQRQGNQPQHF. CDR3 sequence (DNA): TGTGCCAGCAGTCCCCAGCGGCAGGGGAATCAGCCCCAGCATTTT.

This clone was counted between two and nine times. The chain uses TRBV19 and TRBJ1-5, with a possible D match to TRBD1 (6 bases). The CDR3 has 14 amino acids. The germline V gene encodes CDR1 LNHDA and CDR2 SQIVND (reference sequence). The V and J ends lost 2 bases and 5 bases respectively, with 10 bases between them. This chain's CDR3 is CASSISGEDQPQHF. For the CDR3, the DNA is TGTGCCAGTAGTATATCAGGGGAGGATCAGCCCCAGCATTTT.

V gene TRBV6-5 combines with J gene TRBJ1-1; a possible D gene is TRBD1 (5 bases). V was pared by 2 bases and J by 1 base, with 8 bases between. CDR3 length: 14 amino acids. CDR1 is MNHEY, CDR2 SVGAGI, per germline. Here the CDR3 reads CASSYGGSNTEAFF. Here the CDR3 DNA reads TGTGCCAGCAGTTACGGGGGATCGAACACTGAAGCTTTCTTT.

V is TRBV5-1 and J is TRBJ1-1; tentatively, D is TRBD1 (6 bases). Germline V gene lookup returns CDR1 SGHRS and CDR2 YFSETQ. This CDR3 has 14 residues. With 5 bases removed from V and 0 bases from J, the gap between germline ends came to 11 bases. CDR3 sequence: CASRQQGMNTEAFF. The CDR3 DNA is TGCGCCAGCAGACAACAGGGTATGAACACTGAAGCTTTCTTT.

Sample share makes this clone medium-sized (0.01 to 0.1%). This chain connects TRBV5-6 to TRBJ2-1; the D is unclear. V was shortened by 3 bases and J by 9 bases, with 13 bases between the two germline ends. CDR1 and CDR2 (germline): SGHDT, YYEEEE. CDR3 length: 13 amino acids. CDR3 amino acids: CASSSFSVSEQFF. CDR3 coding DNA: TGTGCCAGCAGCTCTTTTAGTGTCAGTGAGCAGTTCTTC.

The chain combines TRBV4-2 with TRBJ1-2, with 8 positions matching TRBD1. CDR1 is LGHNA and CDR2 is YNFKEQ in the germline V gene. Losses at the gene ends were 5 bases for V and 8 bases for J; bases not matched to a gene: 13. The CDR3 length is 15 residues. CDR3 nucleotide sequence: TGTGCCAGCAGCTTGGGACCACAGGGGGTAGGAGGCTACACCTTC. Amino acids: CASSLGPQGVGGYTF.

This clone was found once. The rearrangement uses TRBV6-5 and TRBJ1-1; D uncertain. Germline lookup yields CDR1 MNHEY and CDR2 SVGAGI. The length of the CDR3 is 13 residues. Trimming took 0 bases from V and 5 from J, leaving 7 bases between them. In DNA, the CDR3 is TGTGCCAGCAGTTACTCCGGAAAGACTGAAGCTTTCTTT. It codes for CASSYSGKTEAFF.

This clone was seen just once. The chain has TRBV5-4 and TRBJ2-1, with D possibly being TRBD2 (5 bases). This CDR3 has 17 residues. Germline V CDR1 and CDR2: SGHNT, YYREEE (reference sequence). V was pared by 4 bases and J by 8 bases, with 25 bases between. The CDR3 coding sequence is TGTGCCAGCAGCGCGAGAACCGGACTGGAAAACGGCTATGAGCAGTTCTTC. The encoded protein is CASSARTGLENGYEQFF.

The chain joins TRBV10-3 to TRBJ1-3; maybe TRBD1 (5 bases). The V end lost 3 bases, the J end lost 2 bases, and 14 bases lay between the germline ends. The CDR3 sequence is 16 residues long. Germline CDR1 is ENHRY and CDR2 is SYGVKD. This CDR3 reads CAISEFEGTAGNTIYF. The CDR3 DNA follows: TGTGCCATCAGTGAATTTGAGGGGACGGCTGGAAACACCATATATTTT.

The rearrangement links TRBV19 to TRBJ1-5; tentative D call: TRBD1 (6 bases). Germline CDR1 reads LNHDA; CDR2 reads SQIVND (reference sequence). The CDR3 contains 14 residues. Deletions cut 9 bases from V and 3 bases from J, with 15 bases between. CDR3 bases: TGTGCCAGCACGGAACAGGGTTTCAATCAGCCCCAGCATTTT. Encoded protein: CASTEQGFNQPQHF.

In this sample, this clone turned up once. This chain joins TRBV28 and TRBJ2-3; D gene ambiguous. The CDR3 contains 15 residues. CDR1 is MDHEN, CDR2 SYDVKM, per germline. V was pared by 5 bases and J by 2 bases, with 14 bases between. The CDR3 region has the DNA TGTGCCAGCAGTACAGTAGAAGGCTTCACAGATACGCAGTATTTT. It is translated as CASSTVEGFTDTQYF.

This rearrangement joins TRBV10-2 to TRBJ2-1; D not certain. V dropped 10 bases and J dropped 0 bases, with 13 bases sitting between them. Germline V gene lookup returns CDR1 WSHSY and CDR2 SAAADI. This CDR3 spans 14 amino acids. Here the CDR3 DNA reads TGCGCCACATCACCTTCGAGCTCCTACAATGAGCAGTTCTTC. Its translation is CATSPSSSYNEQFF.

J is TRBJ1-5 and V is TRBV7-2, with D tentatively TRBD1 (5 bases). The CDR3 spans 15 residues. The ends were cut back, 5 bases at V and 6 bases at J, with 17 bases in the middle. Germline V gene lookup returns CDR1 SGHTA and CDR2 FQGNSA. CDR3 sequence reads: CASSPRPGTFQPQHF. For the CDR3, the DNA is TGTGCCAGCAGCCCCAGGCCGGGGACTTTTCAGCCCCAGCATTTT.

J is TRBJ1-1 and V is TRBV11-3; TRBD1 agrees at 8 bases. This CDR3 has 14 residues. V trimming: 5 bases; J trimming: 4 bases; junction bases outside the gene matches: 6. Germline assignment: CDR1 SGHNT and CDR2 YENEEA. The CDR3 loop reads CASSPTGGVTEAFF. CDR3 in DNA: TGTGCCAGCAGCCCTACAGGGGGGGTCACTGAAGCTTTCTTT.

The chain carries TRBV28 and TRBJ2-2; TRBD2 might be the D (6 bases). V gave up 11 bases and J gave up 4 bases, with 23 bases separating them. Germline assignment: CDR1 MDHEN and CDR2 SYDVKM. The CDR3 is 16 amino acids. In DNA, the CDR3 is TGTGCCGCCCGGAACCCGGAGCGCGGGACCACCGGGGAGCTGTTTTTT. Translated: CAARNPERGTTGELFF.

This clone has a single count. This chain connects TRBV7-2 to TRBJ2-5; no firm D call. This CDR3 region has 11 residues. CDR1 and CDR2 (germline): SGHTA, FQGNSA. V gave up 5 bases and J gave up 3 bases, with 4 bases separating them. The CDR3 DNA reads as TGTGCCAGCAGCGCCGAAGAGACCCAGTACTTC. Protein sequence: CASSAEETQYF.

CDR3 DNA sequence: TGCGCCAGCAGCCAAGACCGGGACAGGTACACAGATACGCAGTATTTT. Translating it yields CASSQDRDRYTDTQYF. V is TRBV4-3 and J is TRBJ2-3; TRBD1 aligns across 8 bases. J lost 2 bases, V lost 0 bases, and 4 bases had no gene match. The CDR3 contains 16 residues. CDR1 and CDR2 from the germline V gene are LGHNA and YSLEER.

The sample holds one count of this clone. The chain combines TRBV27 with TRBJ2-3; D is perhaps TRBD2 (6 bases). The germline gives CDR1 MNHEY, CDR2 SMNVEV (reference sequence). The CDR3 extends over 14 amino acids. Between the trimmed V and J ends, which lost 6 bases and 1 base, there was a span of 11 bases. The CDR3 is CASSPTRGTDTQYF. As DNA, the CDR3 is TGTGCCAGCAGCCCGACTAGAGGCACAGATACGCAGTATTTT.

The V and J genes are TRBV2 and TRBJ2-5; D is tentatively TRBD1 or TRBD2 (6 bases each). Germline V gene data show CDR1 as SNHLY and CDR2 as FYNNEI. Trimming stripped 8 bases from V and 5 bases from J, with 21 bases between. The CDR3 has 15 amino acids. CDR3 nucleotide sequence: TGTGCCAGCTACTTCAGGGGACTCCCGCAGGAGACCCAGTACTTC. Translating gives CASYFRGLPQETQYF.

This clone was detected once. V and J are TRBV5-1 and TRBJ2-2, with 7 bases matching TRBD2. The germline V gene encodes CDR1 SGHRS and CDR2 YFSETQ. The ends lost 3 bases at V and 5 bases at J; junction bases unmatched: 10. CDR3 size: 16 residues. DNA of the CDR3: TGCGCCAGCAGCTCGCAGGGAGGGCCGGGGACCGGGGAGCTGTTTTTT. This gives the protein CASSSQGGPGTGELFF.

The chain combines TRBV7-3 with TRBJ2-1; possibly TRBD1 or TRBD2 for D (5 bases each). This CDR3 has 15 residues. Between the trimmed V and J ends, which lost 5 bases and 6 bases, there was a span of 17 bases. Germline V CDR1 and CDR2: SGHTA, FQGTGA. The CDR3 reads CASSPAFGGANEQFF. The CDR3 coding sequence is TGTGCCAGCAGCCCCGCGTTTGGGGGAGCCAATGAGCAGTTCTTC. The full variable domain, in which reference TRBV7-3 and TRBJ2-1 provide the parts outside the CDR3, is GAGVSQTPSNKVTEKGKYVELRCDPISGHTALYWYRQSLGQGPEFLIYFQGTGAADDSGLPNDRFFAVRPEGSVSTLKIQRTERGDSAVYLCASSPAFGGANEQFFGPGTRLTVL.